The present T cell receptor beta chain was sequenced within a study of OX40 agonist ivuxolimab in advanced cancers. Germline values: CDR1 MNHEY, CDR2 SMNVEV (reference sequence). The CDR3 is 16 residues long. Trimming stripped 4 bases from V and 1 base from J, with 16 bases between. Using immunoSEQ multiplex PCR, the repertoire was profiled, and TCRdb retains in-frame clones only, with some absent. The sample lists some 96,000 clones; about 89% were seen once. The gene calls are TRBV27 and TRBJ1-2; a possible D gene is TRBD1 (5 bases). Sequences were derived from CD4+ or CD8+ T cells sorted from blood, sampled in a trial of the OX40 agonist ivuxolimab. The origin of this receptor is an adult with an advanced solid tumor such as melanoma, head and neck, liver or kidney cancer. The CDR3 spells CASSYGGGASNYGYTF. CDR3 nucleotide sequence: TGTGCCAGCAGTTACGGCGGCGGGGCAAGTAACTATGGCTACACCTTC.